Listed below are T cell receptor beta chains from one sample, sequenced in a study of OX40 agonist ivuxolimab in advanced cancers. The method was immunoSEQ multiplex PCR; TCRdb's version includes in-frame clones alone and lacks a portion of them. The table records tens of thousands of clones, roughly 80% of them present only once. This material consisted of CD4+ or CD8+ T cells sorted from blood, taken in a trial of the OX40 agonist ivuxolimab. Receptors originate from an adult with an advanced solid tumor such as melanoma, head and neck, liver or kidney cancer. Each CDR3 is given with its conserved first and last residue. The D gene is left open where the match is weak. The size field is filled for only some rows; it gives once, few, many or a size class.

j_call | clone_size | v_call | d_call | cdr3_nt | cdr3_aa
TRBJ1-2 | - | TRBV19 | - | TGTGCCAGTAGTAAAAGACAGAGACAAGATACTAACTATGGCTACACCTTC | CASSKRQRQDTNYGYTF
TRBJ2-7 | - | TRBV2 | - | TGTGCCAGCAGTTCCCTTTGGCTAATGCAGGGGGGGAGCTCCTACGAGCAGTACTTC | CASSSLWLMQGGSSYEQYF
TRBJ2-1 | - | TRBV4-2 | TRBD2 | TGTGCCAGCAGCCAAGATAGCGGGGGGGCCTACAATGAGCAGTTCTTC | CASSQDSGGAYNEQFF
TRBJ2-7 | - | TRBV6-5 | - | TGTGCCAGCAGTTACTCGAAATACTCGGCCTACGAGCAGTACTTC | CASSYSKYSAYEQYF
TRBJ1-6 | few | TRBV5-1 | TRBD1 | TGCGCCAGCAGCCTCGGACAGGGTGGTAATTCACCCCTCCACTTT | CASSLGQGGNSPLHF
TRBJ1-2 | - | TRBV5-1 | TRBD1 | TGCGCCAGCAGCACTACAGGGGGGGACTATGGCTACACCTTC | CASSTTGGDYGYTF
TRBJ2-2 | - | TRBV30 | - | TGTGCCTGGATCACGGGGACGAACACCGGGGAGCTGTTTTTT | CAWITGTNTGELFF
TRBJ2-7 | few | TRBV6-1 | - | TGTGCCAGCAGTACAGGGGGGGGCCTCTACGAGCAGTACTTC | CASSTGGGLYEQYF
TRBJ2-1 | few | TRBV5-1 | TRBD2 | TGCGCCAGCAGCCCTAGCGGGACTGACAATGAGCAGTTCTTC | CASSPSGTDNEQFF
TRBJ2-7 | - | TRBV27 | - | TGTGCCAGCAGCGCGGTCCCCTCGGGGCGGGAGCAGTACTTC | CASSAVPSGREQYF
TRBJ1-1 | - | TRBV10-1 | TRBD1 | TGCGCCAGTACGTACAGGGGCACTGAAGCTTTCTTT | CASTYRGTEAFF
TRBJ1-5 | - | TRBV2 | TRBD1 | TGTGCCAGCAGTAAGACAGGGAATCAGCCCCAGCATTTT | CASSKTGNQPQHF
TRBJ1-1 | - | TRBV19 | - | TGTGCCAGTACGGCCAGCTCCAACACTGAAGCTTTCTTT | CASTASSNTEAFF
TRBJ1-6 | - | TRBV27 | TRBD1 | TGTGCCAGCAGTCCAATGACAGGGGATAATTCACCCCTCCACTTT | CASSPMTGDNSPLHF
TRBJ1-2 | - | TRBV6-5 | - | TGTGCCAGCAGTTCCCTAACTGGATACTATGGCTACACCTTC | CASSSLTGYYGYTF
TRBJ2-2 | once | TRBV5-8 | - | TGTGCCAGCAGCGCGTGGAAGAAGAACACCGGGGAGCTGTTTTTT | CASSAWKKNTGELFF
TRBJ2-1 | - | TRBV5-1 | - | TGCGCCAGCAGCTTGGTTCAGGGCTATGAGCAGTTCTTC | CASSLVQGYEQFF
TRBJ1-6 | - | TRBV6-6 | - | TGTGCCAGCAGTTACTCGTACGGAAATAATTCACCCCTCCACTTT | CASSYSYGNNSPLHF
TRBJ1-4 | - | TRBV27 | - | TGTGCCAGCAGCCGGACAGCAGTGGGGGAAAAACTGTTTTTT | CASSRTAVGEKLFF
TRBJ2-7 | once | TRBV6-5 | - | TGTGCCAGCAGTTTAGGACAGAGCAACTCCTACGAGCAGTACTTC | CASSLGQSNSYEQYF
TRBJ2-1 | - | TRBV7-2 | TRBD2 | TGTGCCAGCAGCTCAAGAGCGGGGGGCAACTACAATGAGCAGTTCTTC | CASSSRAGGNYNEQFF
TRBJ1-3 | - | TRBV28 | TRBD1 | TGTGCCAGCAGGGGGACAGAAAGAAGAAACACCATATATTTT | CASRGTERRNTIYF
TRBJ1-1 | - | TRBV11-3 | - | TGTGCCAGCAGCTACTCGGGTTTGGAGGGCAACACTGAAGCTTTCTTT | CASSYSGLEGNTEAFF